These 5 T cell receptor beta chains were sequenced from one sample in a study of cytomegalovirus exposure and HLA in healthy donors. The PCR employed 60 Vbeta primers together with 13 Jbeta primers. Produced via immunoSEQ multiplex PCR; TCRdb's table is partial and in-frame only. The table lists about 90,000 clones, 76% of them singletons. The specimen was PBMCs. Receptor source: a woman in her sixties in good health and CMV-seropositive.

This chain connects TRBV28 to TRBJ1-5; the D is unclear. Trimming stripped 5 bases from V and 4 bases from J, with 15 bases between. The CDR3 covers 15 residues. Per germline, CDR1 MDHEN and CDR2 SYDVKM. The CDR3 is CASSRREAWNQPQHF. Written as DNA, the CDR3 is TGTGCCAGCAGTCGGCGGGAGGCCTGGAATCAGCCCCAGCATTTT.

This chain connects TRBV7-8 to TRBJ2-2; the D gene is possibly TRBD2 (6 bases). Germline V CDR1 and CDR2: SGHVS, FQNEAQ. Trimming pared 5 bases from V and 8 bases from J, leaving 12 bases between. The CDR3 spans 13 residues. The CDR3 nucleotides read TGTGCCAGCAGCCCTCGGCTAGCGGGGGAGCTGTTTTTT. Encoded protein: CASSPRLAGELFF.

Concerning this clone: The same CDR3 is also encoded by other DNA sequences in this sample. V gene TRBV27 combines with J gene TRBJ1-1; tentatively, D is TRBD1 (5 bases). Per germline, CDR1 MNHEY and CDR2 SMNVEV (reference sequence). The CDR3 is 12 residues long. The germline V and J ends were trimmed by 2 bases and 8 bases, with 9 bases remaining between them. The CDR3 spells CASSLGRGEAFF. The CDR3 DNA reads TGTGCCAGCAGTTTAGGTCGGGGGGAAGCTTTCTTT.

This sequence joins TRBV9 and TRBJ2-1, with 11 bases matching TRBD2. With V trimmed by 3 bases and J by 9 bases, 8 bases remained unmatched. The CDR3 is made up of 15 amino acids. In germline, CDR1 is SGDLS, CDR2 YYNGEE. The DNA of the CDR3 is TGTGCCAGCAGCGCGATTAGCGGGAGGGCCGTTGAGCAGTTCTTC. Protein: CASSAISGRAVEQFF.

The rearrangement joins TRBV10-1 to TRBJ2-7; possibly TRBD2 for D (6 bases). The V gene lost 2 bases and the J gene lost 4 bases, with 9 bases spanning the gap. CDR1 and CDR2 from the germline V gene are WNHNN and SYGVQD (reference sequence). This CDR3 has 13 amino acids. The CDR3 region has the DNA TGCGCCAGCAGTGAGATTGGAGGGTACGAGCAGTACTTC. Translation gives CASSEIGGYEQYF.